Listed below are T cell receptor beta chains from one sample, sequenced in a study of circulating CD8 cells and anti-PD-1 response in melanoma. TCRdb used MiXCR to reprocess the reads, holding one entry per CDR3 protein. Found here are some 1,300 distinct CDR3 sequences, less than 8.5% of them singletons; the top ten hold about 15%. Sample: CD8+ T cells from PBMCs, taken at baseline or after one month of anti-PD-1 therapy (not recorded which). The receptors here all came from a human donor with melanoma. The CDR3 runs from the conserved cysteine through the conserved F or W. Fields, in order: D gene, J gene, clone size, V gene, CDR3 DNA, CDR3 protein. A D gene is named only where the DNA matches it firmly. Size is omitted from some rows. Given values are once, few, many or a class for expanded clones.

>.|TRBJ2-2|large|TRBV20-1
TGCAGTGCTAGCGGGAGGAACACCGGGGAGCTGTTTTTT
CSASGRNTGELFF
>TRBD1|TRBJ2-2|medium-sized|TRBV4-1
TGCGCCAGCAGCCAAGAAGGGGGACAGGGGTTCGGCGGGGAGCTGTTTTTT
CASSQEGGQGFGGELFF
>.|TRBJ2-7|medium-sized|TRBV7-3
TGTGCCAGCAGCTTAAATCAGGAGGGCGAGCAGTACTTC
CASSLNQEGEQYF
>.|TRBJ1-6|large|TRBV9
TGTGCCAGCAGCGTAGCTGGGGGGAAGGATTCACCCCTCCACTTT
CASSVAGGKDSPLHF
>TRBD1|TRBJ1-2|large|TRBV29-1
TGCAGCGGCCGGGACAGCTATGGCTACACCTTC
CSGRDSYGYTF
>TRBD1|TRBJ2-7|large|TRBV7-3
TGTGCCAGCAGCCGGGGACAGGGGAGGGAGCAGTACTTC
CASSRGQGREQYF
>TRBD1|TRBJ2-7|medium-sized|TRBV9
TGTGCCAGCAGCCCCCGGGACAGAGGCTACGAGCAGTACTTC
CASSPRDRGYEQYF
>TRBD2|TRBJ2-3|.|TRBV6-6
TGTGCCAGCAGTTACTTCCGGGGGGGCACAGATACGCAGTATTTT
CASSYFRGGTDTQYF
>.|TRBJ2-7|.|TRBV27
TGTGCCAGCAGTCCACAACAATCTTTGTTGGAGTACTTC
CASSPQQSLLEYF
>TRBD2|TRBJ2-7|medium-sized|TRBV7-8
TGTGCCAGCAGCTTACTTATAACGAGACTAGCGGGAGACGAGCAGTACTTC
CASSLLITRLAGDEQYF
>TRBD2|TRBJ2-7|medium-sized|TRBV28
TGTGCCAGCAGTCCCGCCAGGAGCGGGAGGGCCGAAGAGCAGTACTTC
CASSPARSGRAEEQYF
>.|TRBJ2-3|large|TRBV28
TGTGCCAGCAGTTTAGGGGAAAATACGCAGTATTTT
CASSLGENTQYF
>TRBD1|TRBJ2-7|medium-sized|TRBV6-1
TGTGCCAGCAGTGAATATGGGACAGGGGGTAAACGGGAGCAGTACTTC
CASSEYGTGGKREQYF
>.|TRBJ2-1|large|TRBV19
TGTGCCAGTAGTATGGGGCAGTTAAGCGCCAATGAGCAGTTCTTC
CASSMGQLSANEQFF
>TRBD2|TRBJ2-7|.|TRBV6-2/TRBV6-3
TGTGCCAGCAGTTACTCGCCTAGCGGGACGGGAGTCGAGCAGTACTTC
CASSYSPSGTGVEQYF
>.|TRBJ2-3|medium-sized|TRBV3-1
TGTGCCAGCAGCCGCCCTAGCACAGATACGCAGTATTTT
CASSRPSTDTQYF
>.|TRBJ2-2|medium-sized|TRBV30
TGTGCCTCGAGCCGGGACTTCGGCACCGGGGAGCTGTTTTTT
CASSRDFGTGELFF
>.|TRBJ2-7|medium-sized|TRBV28
TGTGCCAGCAGGGCCTTGACAGTGGGGCGGAAGGACGAGCAGTACTTC
CASRALTVGRKDEQYF
>.|TRBJ2-3|few|TRBV4-1
TGCGCCAGCAGCCAAGTCACCACCCCAGATACGCAGTATTTT
CASSQVTTPDTQYF
>TRBD1|TRBJ1-2|medium-sized|TRBV28
TGTGCCAGCAGTTTAACCGGGACAGGGGGTGGCTACACCTTC
CASSLTGTGGGYTF
>.|TRBJ2-7|.|TRBV29-1
TGCAGCGTTGAAGATGCATCCACCTACGAGCAGTACTTC
CSVEDASTYEQYF
>.|TRBJ2-7|medium-sized|TRBV7-2
TGTGCCAGCAGCTTAGGATGGGACCGGTCCTACGAGCAGTACTTC
CASSLGWDRSYEQYF
>.|TRBJ2-1|medium-sized|TRBV28
TGTGCCAGCAGCCCAGATGATGAGCAGTTCTTC
CASSPDDEQFF
>.|TRBJ2-3|medium-sized|TRBV28
TGTGCCAGCAGAAGTTCAGGGGTCGGTACGCAGTATTTT
CASRSSGVGTQYF
>.|TRBJ2-7|medium-sized|TRBV19
TGTGCCAGTAGTATGCAGCAGAGGGCCTACGAGCAGTACTTC
CASSMQQRAYEQYF
>.|TRBJ2-7|medium-sized|TRBV28
TGTGCCAGTCTACCTCGGGGGCAGGGAGTGTACGAGCAGTACTTC
CASLPRGQGVYEQYF
>TRBD2|TRBJ2-1|few|TRBV9
TGTGCCAGCAGCGCGGGGGGGCCCTCCAATGAGCAGTTCTTC
CASSAGGPSNEQFF
>.|TRBJ2-3|medium-sized|TRBV6-6
TGTGCCAGCAGTATATCACAGGTTAGCACAGATACGCAGTATTTT
CASSISQVSTDTQYF
>TRBD2|TRBJ2-4|medium-sized|TRBV5-6
TGTGCCAGCAGCTCCGTAGCGGGAGGGCCGGGGGACATTCAGTACTTC
CASSSVAGGPGDIQYF